These 18 T cell receptor beta chains came from one sample sequenced in a study of PD-1 blockade in mismatch repair-deficient tumors. These receptors have no identified antigens. The method was immunoSEQ multiplex PCR; TCRdb's version includes in-frame clones alone and lacks a portion of them. The table includes approximately 9,300 clones, 75% to 95% detected once. The time point is: approximately eleven-day in vitro stimulation with candidate neoantigen peptide 3. The sample was cells cultured in vitro, taken from a patient treated with pembrolizumab. These TCRs come from an adult with mismatch repair-deficient cancer.

V is TRBV2 and J is TRBJ1-2; D unresolved. Germline V lookup: CDR1 SNHLY, CDR2 FYNNEI. V gave up 7 bases and J gave up 4 bases, with 13 bases separating them. The CDR3 has 13 amino acids. In DNA, the CDR3 is TGTGCCAGCACTCGGCTACGTGGCTATGGCTACACCTTC. This sequence encodes CASTRLRGYGYTF.

The chain combines TRBV28 with TRBJ2-5; D unresolved. The CDR3 sequence is 13 residues long. Trimming took off 5 bases at V and 1 base at J, with 8 bases between the two ends. The germline CDR1 and CDR2 sequences are MDHEN and SYDVKM. CDR3 coding DNA: TGTGCCAGCAGTGCTGCGTTCCAAGAGACCCAGTACTTC. This gives the protein CASSAAFQETQYF.

V is TRBV27 and J is TRBJ2-1; a possible D gene is TRBD1 (6 bases). The CDR3 consists of 11 residues. Trimming pared 11 bases from V and 7 bases from J, leaving 12 bases between. Germline values: CDR1 MNHEY, CDR2 SMNVEV (reference sequence). The CDR3 protein is CACGQLNEQFF. In nucleotides, the CDR3 is TGTGCCTGTGGACAGCTAAATGAGCAGTTCTTC.

This chain links TRBV7-2 with TRBJ2-7; TRBD1 is a possible D gene (7 bases). The ends were cut back, 3 bases at V and 3 bases at J, with 12 bases in the middle. CDR1 is SGHTA, CDR2 FQGNSA, per germline. The length of the CDR3 is 14 residues. CDR3 sequence (DNA): TGTGCCAGCAGCTTCGGACAGGACTACTACGAGCAGTACTTC. This encodes CASSFGQDYYEQYF. The complete variable domain, with remaining parts taken from reference TRBV7-2 and TRBJ2-7, reads GAGVSQSPSNKVTEKGKDVELRCDPISGHTALYWYRQSLGQGLEFLIYFQGNSAPDKSGLPSDRFSAERTGGSVSTLTIQRTQQEDSAVYLCASSFGQDYYEQYFGPGTRLTVT.

V gene TRBV29-1 combines with J gene TRBJ1-2; maybe TRBD1 (5 bases). Between the trimmed V and J ends, which lost 4 bases and 1 base, there was a span of 7 bases. Germline V gene lookup returns CDR1 SQVTM and CDR2 ANQGSEA. CDR3 length equals 12 residues. CDR3 residues: CSVAQGNYGYTF. Here the CDR3 DNA reads TGCAGCGTTGCCCAGGGTAACTATGGCTACACCTTC.

This clone was observed once. This sequence joins TRBV19 and TRBJ1-1; D is unresolved. V lost 5 bases to trimming and J lost 4 bases, with 14 bases between them. Looked up from germline, CDR1 is LNHDA and CDR2 is SQIVND (reference sequence). This CDR3 has 14 residues. DNA for the CDR3: TGTGCCAGTAGTGTTATTGATTGGGGCACTGAAGCTTTCTTT. As protein: CASSVIDWGTEAFF.

The chain's CDR3 is CASSLTGTDTSYEQYF. The DNA for the CDR3 is TGTGCCAGCAGTTTAACCGGGACAGATACCTCCTACGAGCAGTACTTC. The genes are TRBV27 and TRBJ2-7; 7 bases map to TRBD1. The CDR3 sequence is 16 residues long. V lost 2 bases, J lost 0 bases, and 7 bases stayed unmatched. The germline V gene encodes CDR1 MNHEY and CDR2 SMNVEV (reference sequence).

The chain has TRBV7-6 and TRBJ1-6; D unresolved. The CDR3 runs to 17 residues. V lost 1 base and J lost 0, with 10 bases in between. Germline V CDR1 and CDR2: SGHVS, FNYEAQ. The CDR3 nucleotides are TGTGCCAGCAGCTTAGGGTCCGGTAGCTCCTATAATTCACCCCTCCACTTT. Amino acid sequence: CASSLGSGSSYNSPLHF. Looking up the rest from reference TRBV7-6 and TRBJ1-6 gives the full variable domain: GAGVSQSPRYKVTKRGQDVALRCDPISGHVSLYWYRQALGQGPEFLTYFNYEAQQDKSGLPNDRFSAERPEGSISTLTIQRTEQRDSAMYRCASSLGSGSSYNSPLHFGNGTRLTVT.

The J gene is TRBJ1-1, the V gene TRBV7-7; D unclear. The ends were cut back, 3 bases at V and 3 bases at J, with 8 bases in the middle. The CDR3 totals 13 residues. Per the germline V gene, CDR1 is SSHAT and CDR2 is FNYEAQ (reference sequence). The CDR3 region has the DNA TGTGCCAGCAGCTTCACAGCAGACACTGAAGCTTTCTTT. Amino acids: CASSFTADTEAFF.

This chain connects TRBV30 to TRBJ1-6; D uncertain. Per germline, CDR1 GTSNPN and CDR2 SVGIG (reference sequence). CDR3 size: 16 residues. The V end lost 2 bases, the J end lost 3 bases, and 14 bases lay between the germline ends. CDR3 in amino acids: CAWSSNPPGYNSPLHF. CDR3 DNA: TGTGCCTGGAGTTCAAACCCCCCGGGCTATAATTCACCCCTCCACTTT.

The chain employs TRBV15 and TRBJ2-5; tentatively, D is TRBD2 (5 bases). The CDR3 spans 15 residues. Per germline, CDR1 LNHNV and CDR2 YYDKDF (reference sequence). V shed 0 bases and J shed 6 bases, with 14 bases lying between them. The CDR3 loop reads CATSRDRGSVQTQYF. Written as DNA, the CDR3 is TGTGCCACCAGCAGAGATCGGGGTAGCGTCCAGACCCAGTACTTC.

The chain combines TRBV7-9 with TRBJ1-1; D not certain. CDR3 size: 14 residues. Trimming cost V 5 bases and J 1 base, with 11 bases left between them. In germline, CDR1 is SEHNR, CDR2 FQNEAQ (reference sequence). This chain's CDR3 is CASSRTAKNTEAFF. The DNA of the CDR3 is TGTGCCAGCAGCCGAACCGCGAAGAACACTGAAGCTTTCTTT.

Concerning this clone itself: Germline and junction disagree at one end, which may indicate a read error. The V gene is TRBV28, the J gene TRBJ2-7, with TRBD1 identical over 8 bases. There are 15 residues in the CDR3. CDR1 and CDR2 from the germline V gene are MDHEN and SYDVKM. The CDR3 loop reads CASTLSPGGYYEQYF. The CDR3 coding sequence is TGTGCCAGCACTTTATCTCCAGGGGGCTATTACGAGCAGTACTTC.

This clone has just one count. DNA for the CDR3: TGCGCCAGCAGCTTGGACGAGCCCTACAATGAGCAGTTCTTC. Its protein product is CASSLDEPYNEQFF. This chain joins TRBV5-1 and TRBJ2-1; D unresolved. The CDR3 covers 14 residues. Trimming stripped 0 bases from V and 2 bases from J, with 6 bases between. Germline CDR1 reads SGHRS; CDR2 reads YFSETQ.

The chain uses TRBV28 and TRBJ2-7; D is undetermined. From germline, CDR1 is MDHEN and CDR2 SYDVKM. The CDR3 length is 12 residues. V shed 6 bases and J shed 7 bases, with 13 bases lying between them. CDR3 coding DNA: TGTGCCAGCAGCCCCCTGGGTGGGGAGCAGTACTTC. Residues: CASSPLGGEQYF.

The chain couples TRBV7-9 to TRBJ1-2, with 7 bases aligning to TRBD1. This CDR3 has 15 residues. Trimming cost V 2 bases and J 4 bases; bases outside gene matches: 7. Germline V gene data show CDR1 as SEHNR and CDR2 as FQNEAQ (reference sequence). The CDR3 DNA reads TGTGCCAGCAGCTTAATAGGACAGGATGCCTATGGCTACACCTTC. As protein: CASSLIGQDAYGYTF.

The chain joins TRBV9 to TRBJ2-6; D uncertain. Germline CDR1 SGDLS, CDR2 YYNGEE. CDR3 length: 15 amino acids. V dropped 0 bases and J dropped 1 base, with 5 bases sitting between them. DNA for the CDR3: TGTGCCAGCAGCGTAGGATCATCTGGGGCCAACGTCCTGACTTTC. This sequence encodes CASSVGSSGANVLTF.

The V and J genes are TRBV28 and TRBJ1-1, with D hard to call. The V gene lost 5 bases and the J gene lost 1 base, with 11 bases spanning the gap. Germline V gene lookup returns CDR1 MDHEN and CDR2 SYDVKM. The CDR3 extends over 14 amino acids. The CDR3 region has the DNA TGTGCCAGCAGTCCCGGGGTTTCGAACACTGAAGCTTTCTTT. Protein: CASSPGVSNTEAFF.